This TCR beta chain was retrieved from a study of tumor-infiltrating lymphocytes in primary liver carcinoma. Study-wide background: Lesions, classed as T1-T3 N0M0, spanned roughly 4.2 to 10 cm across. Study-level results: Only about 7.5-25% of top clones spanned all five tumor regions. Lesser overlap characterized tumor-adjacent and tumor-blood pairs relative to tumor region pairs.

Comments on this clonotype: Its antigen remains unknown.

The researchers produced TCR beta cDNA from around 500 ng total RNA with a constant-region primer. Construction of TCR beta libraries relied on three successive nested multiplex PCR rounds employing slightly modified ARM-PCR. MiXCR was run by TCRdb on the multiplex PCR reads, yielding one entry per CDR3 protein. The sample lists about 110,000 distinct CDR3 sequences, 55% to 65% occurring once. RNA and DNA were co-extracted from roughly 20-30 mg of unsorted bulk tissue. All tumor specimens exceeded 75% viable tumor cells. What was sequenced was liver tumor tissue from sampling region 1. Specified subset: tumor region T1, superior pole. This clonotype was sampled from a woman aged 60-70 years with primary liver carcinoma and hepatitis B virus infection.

CDR3 DNA: TGTGCCAGCAGCTTCCAACTAGCGACTTTGGATACGCAGTATTTT. This translates into CASSFQLATLDTQYF. The genes are TRBV11-3 and TRBJ2-3; 7 bases map to TRBD2. The J segment lost 6 bases and the V segment lost 3 bases, leaving 9 bases of the junction unmatched. This CDR3 contains 15 residues. CDR1 and CDR2 from the germline V gene are SGHNT and YENEEA.